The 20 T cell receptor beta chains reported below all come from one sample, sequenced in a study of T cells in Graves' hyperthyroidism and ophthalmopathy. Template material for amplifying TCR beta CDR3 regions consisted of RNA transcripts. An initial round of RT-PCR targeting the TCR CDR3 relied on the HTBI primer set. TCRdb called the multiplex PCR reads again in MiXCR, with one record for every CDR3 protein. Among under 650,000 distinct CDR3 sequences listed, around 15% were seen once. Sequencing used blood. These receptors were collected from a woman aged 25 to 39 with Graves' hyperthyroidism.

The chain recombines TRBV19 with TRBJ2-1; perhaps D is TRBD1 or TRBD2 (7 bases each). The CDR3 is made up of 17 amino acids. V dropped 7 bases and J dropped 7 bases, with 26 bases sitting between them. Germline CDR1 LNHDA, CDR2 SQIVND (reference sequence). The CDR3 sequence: CASTPFPQGRAVNEQFF. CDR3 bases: TGTGCCAGTACCCCATTCCCACAGGGGAGGGCGGTAAATGAGCAGTTCTTC.

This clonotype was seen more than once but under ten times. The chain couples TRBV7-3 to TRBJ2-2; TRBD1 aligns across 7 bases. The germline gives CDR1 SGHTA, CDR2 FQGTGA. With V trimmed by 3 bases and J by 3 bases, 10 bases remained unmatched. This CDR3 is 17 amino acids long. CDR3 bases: TGTGCCAGCAGCTTGGATGCCGGGACAGATTACACCGGGGAGCTGTTTTTT. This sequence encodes CASSLDAGTDYTGELFF.

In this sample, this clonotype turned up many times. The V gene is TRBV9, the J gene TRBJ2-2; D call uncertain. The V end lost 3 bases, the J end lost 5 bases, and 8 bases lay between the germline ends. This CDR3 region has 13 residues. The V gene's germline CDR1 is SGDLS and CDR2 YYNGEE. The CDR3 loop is CASSAAVTGELFF. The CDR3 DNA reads TGTGCCAGCAGCGCCGCAGTGACCGGGGAGCTGTTTTTT.

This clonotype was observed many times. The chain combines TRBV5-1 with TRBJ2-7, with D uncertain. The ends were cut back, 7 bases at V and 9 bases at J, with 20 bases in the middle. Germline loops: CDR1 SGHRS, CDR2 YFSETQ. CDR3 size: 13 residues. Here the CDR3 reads CASQPTYTNTQYF. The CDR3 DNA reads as TGCGCCAGCCAGCCAACATACACAAACACGCAGTACTTC.

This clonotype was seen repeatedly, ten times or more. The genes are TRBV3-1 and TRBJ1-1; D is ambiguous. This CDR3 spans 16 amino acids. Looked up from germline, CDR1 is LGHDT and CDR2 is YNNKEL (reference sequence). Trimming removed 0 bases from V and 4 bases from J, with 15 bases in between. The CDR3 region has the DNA TGTGCCAGCAGCCAAGAGTTTGGCAGTGATGGCACTGAAGCTTTCTTT. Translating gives CASSQEFGSDGTEAFF.

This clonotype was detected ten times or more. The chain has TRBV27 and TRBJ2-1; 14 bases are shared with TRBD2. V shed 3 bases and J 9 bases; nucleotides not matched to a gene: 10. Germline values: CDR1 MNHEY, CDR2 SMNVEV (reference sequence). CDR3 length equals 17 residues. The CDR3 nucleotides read TGTGCCAGCAGTTTGCGGATCGGGACTAGCGGGAGCGGTGAGCAGTTCTTC. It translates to CASSLRIGTSGSGEQFF.

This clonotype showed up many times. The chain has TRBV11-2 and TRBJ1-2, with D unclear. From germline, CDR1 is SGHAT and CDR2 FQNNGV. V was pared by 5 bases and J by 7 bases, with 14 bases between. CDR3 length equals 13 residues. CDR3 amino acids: CASSPALSGGYTF. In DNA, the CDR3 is TGTGCCAGCAGCCCAGCGTTGTCTGGTGGCTACACCTTC.

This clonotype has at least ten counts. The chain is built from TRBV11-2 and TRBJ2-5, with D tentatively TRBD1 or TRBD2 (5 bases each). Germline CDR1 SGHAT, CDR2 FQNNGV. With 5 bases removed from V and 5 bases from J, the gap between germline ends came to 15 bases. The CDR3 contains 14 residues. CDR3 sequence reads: CASSPGPTRETQYF. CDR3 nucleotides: TGTGCCAGCAGCCCGGGACCCACTCGGGAGACCCAGTACTTC. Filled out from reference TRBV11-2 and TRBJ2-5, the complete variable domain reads EAGVAQSPRYKIIEKRQSVAFWCNPISGHATLYWYQQILGQGPKLLIQFQNNGVVDDSQLPKDRFSAERLKGVDSTLKIQPAKLEDSAVYLCASSPGPTRETQYFGPGTRLLVL.

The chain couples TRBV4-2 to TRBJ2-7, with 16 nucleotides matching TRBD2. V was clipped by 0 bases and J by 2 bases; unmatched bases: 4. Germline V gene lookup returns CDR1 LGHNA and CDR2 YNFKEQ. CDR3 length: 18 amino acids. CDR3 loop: CASSQDLGTSGRAYEQYF. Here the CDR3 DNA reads TGTGCCAGCAGCCAAGACCTTGGGACTAGCGGGAGGGCCTACGAGCAGTACTTC.

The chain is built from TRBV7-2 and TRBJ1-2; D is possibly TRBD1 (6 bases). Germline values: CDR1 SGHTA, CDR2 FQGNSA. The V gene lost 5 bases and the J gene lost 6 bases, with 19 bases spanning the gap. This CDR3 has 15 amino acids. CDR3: CASSLPSRGRDGYTF. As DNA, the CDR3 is TGTGCCAGCAGCCTCCCTTCCCGGGGGCGGGATGGCTACACCTTC.

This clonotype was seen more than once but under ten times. Written as DNA, the CDR3 is TGTGCCAGCAGCCAAGGAGGATTGAGGGATGGGACCCAGTACTTC. Its translation: CASSQGGLRDGTQYF. J is TRBJ2-5 and V is TRBV3-1; TRBD2 is a possible D gene (5 bases). This CDR3 has 15 residues. Germline CDR1 reads LGHDT; CDR2 reads YNNKEL (reference sequence). The V and J ends lost 1 base and 7 bases respectively, with 16 bases between them.

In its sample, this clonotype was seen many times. The CDR3 reads CSARDTGRQPQHF. CDR3 bases: TGCAGTGCTAGAGATACGGGACGGCAGCCCCAGCATTTT. J is TRBJ1-5 and V is TRBV20-1; tentatively, D is TRBD1 (5 bases). The CDR3 consists of 13 residues. V dropped 0 bases and J dropped 7 bases, with 10 bases sitting between them. Looked up from germline, CDR1 is DFQATT and CDR2 is SNEGSKA (reference sequence).

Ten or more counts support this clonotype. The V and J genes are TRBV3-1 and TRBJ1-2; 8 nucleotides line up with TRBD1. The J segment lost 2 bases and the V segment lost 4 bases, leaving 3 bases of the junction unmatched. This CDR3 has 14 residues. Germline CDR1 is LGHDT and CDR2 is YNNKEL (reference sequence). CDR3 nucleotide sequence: TGTGCCAGCAGCCTAAGGACAGGGAACTATGGCTACACCTTC. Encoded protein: CASSLRTGNYGYTF.

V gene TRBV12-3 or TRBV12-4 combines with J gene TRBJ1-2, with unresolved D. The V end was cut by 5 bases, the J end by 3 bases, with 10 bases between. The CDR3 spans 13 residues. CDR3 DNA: TGTGCCAGCAGTCCCGATGGGGACTATGGCTACACCTTC. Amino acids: CASSPDGDYGYTF.

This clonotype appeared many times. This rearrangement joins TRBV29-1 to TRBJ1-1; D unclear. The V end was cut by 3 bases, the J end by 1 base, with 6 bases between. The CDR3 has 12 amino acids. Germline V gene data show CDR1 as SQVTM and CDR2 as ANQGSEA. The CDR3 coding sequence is TGCAGCGTTGAGTCCAGGAACACTGAAGCTTTCTTT. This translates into CSVESRNTEAFF.

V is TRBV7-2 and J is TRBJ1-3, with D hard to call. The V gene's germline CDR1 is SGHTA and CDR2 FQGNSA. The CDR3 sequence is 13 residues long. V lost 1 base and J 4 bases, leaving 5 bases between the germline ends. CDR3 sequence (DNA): TGTGCCAGCAGCTTAGTACAGGGAAACACCATATATTTT. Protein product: CASSLVQGNTIYF.

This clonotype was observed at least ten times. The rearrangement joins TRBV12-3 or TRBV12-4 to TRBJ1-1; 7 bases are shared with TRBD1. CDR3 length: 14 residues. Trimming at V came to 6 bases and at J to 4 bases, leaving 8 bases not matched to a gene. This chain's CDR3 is CASSLMTGFTEAFF. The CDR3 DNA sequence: TGTGCCAGCAGCTTAATGACAGGGTTCACTGAAGCTTTCTTT.

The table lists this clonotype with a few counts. CDR3 region: CSARALTSGWEQYF. The CDR3 nucleotides are TGCAGTGCTAGAGCACTCACTAGCGGATGGGAGCAGTACTTC. The chain recombines TRBV20-1 with TRBJ2-7; 8 bases map to TRBD2. With V trimmed by 1 base and J by 7 bases, 9 bases remained unmatched. CDR1 is DFQATT and CDR2 is SNEGSKA in the germline V gene (reference sequence). The length of the CDR3 is 14 residues.

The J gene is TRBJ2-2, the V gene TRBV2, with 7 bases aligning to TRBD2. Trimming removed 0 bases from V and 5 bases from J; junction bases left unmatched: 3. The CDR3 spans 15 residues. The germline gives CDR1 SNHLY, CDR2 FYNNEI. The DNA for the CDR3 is TGTGCCAGCAGTGAAGCGTTCGGGGGGACCGGGGAGCTGTTTTTT. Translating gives CASSEAFGGTGELFF.

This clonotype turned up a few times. CDR3 sequence (DNA): TGCGCCAGCAGCCAAGAATTAGCGCCCCTCCACTTT. This codes for CASSQELAPLHF. The gene calls are TRBV4-1 and TRBJ1-6; D remains unclear. CDR3 length: 12 residues. The germline V gene encodes CDR1 MGHRA and CDR2 YSYEKL. Trimming took off 0 bases at V and 13 bases at J, with 7 bases between the two ends.